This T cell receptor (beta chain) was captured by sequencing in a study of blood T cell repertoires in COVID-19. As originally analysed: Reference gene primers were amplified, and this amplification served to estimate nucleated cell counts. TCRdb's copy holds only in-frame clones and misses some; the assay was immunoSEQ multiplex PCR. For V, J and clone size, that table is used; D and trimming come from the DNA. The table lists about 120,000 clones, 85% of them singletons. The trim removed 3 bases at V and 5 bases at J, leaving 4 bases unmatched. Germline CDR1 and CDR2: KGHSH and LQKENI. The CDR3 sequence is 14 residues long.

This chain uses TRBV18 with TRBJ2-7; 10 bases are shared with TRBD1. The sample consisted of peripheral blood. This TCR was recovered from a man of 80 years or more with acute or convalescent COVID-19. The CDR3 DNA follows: TGTGCCAGCTCACCCGGGACAGGGGACAACGAGCAGTACTTC. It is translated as CASSPGTGDNEQYF.